Below are 31 T cell receptor beta chains sequenced from a single sample in a study of blood T cell repertoires in COVID-19. Method: immunoSEQ multiplex PCR; TCRdb's copy keeps in-frame clones and lacks some. The sample lists 150,000 to 160,000 clones; about 89% were seen once. Sample: peripheral blood. These receptor sequences come from a man aged 45 to 65 with acute or convalescent COVID-19.

The V call is TRBV7-3, the J call TRBJ1-1, with D uncertain. The CDR3 contains 13 residues. Germline V gives CDR1 SGHTA, CDR2 FQGTGA. V was shortened by 5 bases and J by 1 base, with 8 bases between the two germline ends. The chain's CDR3 is CASSGGSNTEAFF. CDR3 DNA sequence: TGTGCCAGCAGCGGCGGGTCGAACACTGAAGCTTTCTTT.

The J gene is TRBJ1-1, the V gene TRBV5-1; 7 bases are a match to TRBD1. CDR1 and CDR2 from the germline V gene are SGHRS and YFSETQ. The ends lost 3 bases at V and 0 bases at J; junction bases unmatched: 8. The CDR3 loop spans 16 amino acids. The CDR3 is CASSSGQEAMNTEAFF. The CDR3 DNA reads TGCGCCAGCAGCTCAGGACAGGAGGCCATGAACACTGAAGCTTTCTTT.

J is TRBJ2-5 and V is TRBV18, with TRBD1 identical over 9 bases. Germline lookup yields CDR1 KGHSH and CDR2 LQKENI. The length of the CDR3 is 16 residues. V dropped 4 bases and J dropped 1; count of bases not matched to a gene: 7. The CDR3 sequence: CASSQMEQGAQETQYF. The CDR3 DNA is TGTGCCAGCTCACAAATGGAACAGGGGGCCCAAGAGACCCAGTACTTC.

The rearrangement links TRBV19 to TRBJ2-1; TRBD2 might be the D (7 bases). Germline CDR1 is LNHDA and CDR2 is SQIVND (reference sequence). The V and J ends lost 3 bases and 7 bases respectively, with 16 bases between them. CDR3 length: 15 amino acids. The CDR3 protein is CASSMHQGGGNEQFF. CDR3 nucleotide sequence: TGTGCCAGTAGTATGCATCAGGGAGGGGGGAATGAGCAGTTCTTC.

The chain uses TRBV5-1 and TRBJ1-2; 10 bases match TRBD1. Trimming cost V 4 bases and J 5 bases; bases outside gene matches: 8. This CDR3 contains 15 residues. CDR1 and CDR2 (germline): SGHRS, YFSETQ. CDR3 nucleotides: TGCGCCAGCAGCACCTGGACAGGGGGTGGATATGGCTACACCTTC. It specifies CASSTWTGGGYGYTF. Full variable domain (outside the CDR3, taken from reference TRBV5-1 and TRBJ1-2): KAGVTQTPRYLIKTRGQQVTLSCSPISGHRSVSWYQQTPGQGLQFLFEYFSETQRNKGNFPGRFSGRQFSNSRSEMNVSTLELGDSALYLCASSTWTGGGYGYTFGSGTRLTVV.

The V call is TRBV18, the J call TRBJ1-1; D not resolved. The ends were cut back, 7 bases at V and 3 bases at J, with 15 bases in the middle. Germline values: CDR1 KGHSH, CDR2 LQKENI. CDR3 length equals 14 residues. CDR3 sequence reads: CASLPRVRDTEAFF. The CDR3 DNA follows: TGTGCCAGCTTACCCCGGGTTCGGGACACTGAAGCTTTCTTT.

The chain joins TRBV3-1 (or the pseudogene TRBV3-2) to TRBJ2-3; D is perhaps TRBD2 (5 bases). Germline CDR1 reads LGHDT; CDR2 reads YNNKEL (reference sequence). Deletions cut 5 bases from V and 0 bases from J, with 12 bases between. The length of the CDR3 is 15 residues. This CDR3 is CASSSRGMSTDTQYF. As DNA, the CDR3 is TGTGCCAGCAGCAGCCGGGGTATGAGCACAGATACGCAGTATTTT.

The chain uses TRBV3-1 (or the pseudogene TRBV3-2) and TRBJ2-5, with 13 nucleotides matching TRBD2. The germline V gene encodes CDR1 LGHDT and CDR2 YNNKEL (reference sequence). The ends lost 2 bases at V and 2 bases at J; junction bases unmatched: 5. The CDR3 consists of 17 residues. The CDR3 DNA sequence: TGTGCCAGCAGCCAAAATGCGGGACTAGCGGGACAAGAGACCCAGTACTTC. Translating it yields CASSQNAGLAGQETQYF.

CDR3 nucleotide sequence: TGTGCCAGCAGCTTAGGGGGACCTAGCGTAGAGCAGTTCTTC. Its protein is CASSLGGPSVEQFF. The chain has TRBV11-2 and TRBJ2-1; a possible D gene is TRBD2 (6 bases). This CDR3 region has 14 residues. Trimming shortened V by 1 base and J by 10 bases, and 14 bases separated the two germline ends. The germline CDR1 and CDR2 sequences are SGHAT and FQNNGV.

The chain has TRBV18 and TRBJ1-2; 7 bases are a match to TRBD1. The CDR3 spans 15 residues. CDR1 and CDR2 (germline): KGHSH, LQKENI. The junction had 6 bases not matched to a gene; V was cut back by 3 bases and J by 2 bases. CDR3 residues: CASSPNTGANYGYTF. The DNA of the CDR3 is TGTGCCAGCTCACCCAATACAGGGGCCAACTATGGCTACACCTTC.

The chain employs TRBV28 and TRBJ2-3; D may be TRBD2 (5 bases). The CDR3 totals 11 residues. The germline gives CDR1 MDHEN, CDR2 SYDVKM. Trimming removed 11 bases at V and 3 bases at J, with 9 bases between. For the CDR3, the DNA is TGTGCCTCGTGCGGGACAGATACGCAGTATTTT. Protein product: CASCGTDTQYF.

The rearrangement uses TRBV7-2 and TRBJ2-1, with 9 bases identical to TRBD2. The germline V gene has CDR1 SGHTA and CDR2 FQGNSA. The J segment lost 1 base and the V segment lost 1 base, leaving 5 bases of the junction unmatched. This CDR3 has 17 residues. The CDR3 nucleotides are TGTGCCAGCAGCTTAGTTTCTAGCGGGGCGTCCTACAATGAGCAGTTCTTC. Amino acid sequence: CASSLVSSGASYNEQFF.

V gene TRBV28 combines with J gene TRBJ2-5; 9 positions agree with TRBD1. J lost 4 bases, V lost 3 bases, and 12 bases had no gene match. This CDR3 has 17 residues. CDR1 and CDR2 (germline): MDHEN, SYDVKM. CDR3: CASSFLIQGAGLETQYF. The CDR3 DNA is TGTGCCAGCAGTTTTTTGATACAGGGGGCAGGATTAGAGACCCAGTACTTC.

The V gene is TRBV28, the J gene TRBJ2-1, with unresolved D. The CDR3 totals 12 residues. The germline V gene has CDR1 MDHEN and CDR2 SYDVKM. V gave up 6 bases and J gave up 6 bases, with 9 bases separating them. The CDR3 is CASRTPLNEQFF. The CDR3 nucleotides are TGTGCCAGCAGAACCCCACTCAATGAGCAGTTCTTC.

The chain combines TRBV28 with TRBJ1-1; D gene ambiguous. Trimming stripped 7 bases from V and 7 bases from J, with 13 bases between. Germline V gives CDR1 MDHEN, CDR2 SYDVKM. CDR3 size: 12 residues. The CDR3: CASISRSVEAFF. The CDR3 bases are TGTGCCAGCATTAGCCGGAGTGTTGAAGCTTTCTTT.

The CDR3 DNA sequence: TGTGCCAGCAGCTCAGACAGGGCTGCTGAAAAACTGTTTTTT. It codes for CASSSDRAAEKLFF. V gene TRBV7-2 combines with J gene TRBJ1-4, with TRBD1 matching 7 bases. Germline CDR1 SGHTA, CDR2 FQGNSA. The V gene end was trimmed by 4 bases and the J gene end by 7 bases; junction bases not matched to a gene: 6. This CDR3 comprises 14 residues.

The CDR3 loop is CASSKKLGQKNTEAFF. CDR3 coding DNA: TGTGCCAGCAGCAAAAAATTGGGACAGAAGAACACTGAAGCTTTCTTT. The V and J genes are TRBV21-1 and TRBJ1-1; the listed D gene, TRBD1, was not tested against the DNA. TRBV21-1 is a pseudogene segment. The CDR3 loop spans 16 amino acids.

This chain connects TRBV4-3 to TRBJ1-1; no definite D call. The CDR3 is 15 residues long. Germline CDR1 reads LGHNA; CDR2 reads YSLEER. Trimming removed 3 bases from V and 8 bases from J, with 19 bases in between. CDR3 amino acids: CASSQGSRGSGEAFF. CDR3 nucleotide sequence: TGCGCCAGCAGCCAGGGCAGCCGAGGCAGCGGGGAAGCTTTCTTT.

The chain carries TRBV6-5 and TRBJ2-7, with a possible D match to TRBD2 (6 bases). The CDR3 loop spans 15 amino acids. The germline V gene encodes CDR1 MNHEY and CDR2 SVGAGI. Trimming cost V 6 bases and J 0 bases, with 15 bases left between them. In nucleotides, the CDR3 is TGTGCCAGCAGATTAACGCCGGGAGTCTCCTACGAGCAGTACTTC. Residues: CASRLTPGVSYEQYF.

This chain connects TRBV7-9 to TRBJ2-7; 9 bases match TRBD1. Germline V gene data show CDR1 as SEHNR and CDR2 as FQNEAQ (reference sequence). Trimming at V came to 5 bases and at J to 0 bases, leaving 8 bases not matched to a gene. The CDR3 loop spans 16 amino acids. The CDR3 loop reads CASSGRQGVGSYEQYF. Written as DNA, the CDR3 is TGTGCCAGCAGCGGGCGACAGGGGGTGGGCTCCTACGAGCAGTACTTC.

This chain links TRBV18 with TRBJ2-4; possible D gene TRBD1, 6 bases. This CDR3 has 14 amino acids. Trimming pared 6 bases from V and 7 bases from J, leaving 16 bases between. Germline CDR1 reads KGHSH; CDR2 reads LQKENI. CDR3 in amino acids: CASSSASQGNIQYF. Written as DNA, the CDR3 is TGTGCCAGCTCCTCCGCAAGCCAGGGGAACATTCAGTACTTC.

Comment on this clone: An end of the junction does not agree with germline; a read error may underlie this. The chain carries TRBV6-5 and TRBJ2-3, with D maybe TRBD1 (6 bases). Germline V gene sequence: CDR1 MNHEY, CDR2 SVGAGI. There are 13 residues in the CDR3. The CDR3 coding sequence is TGTGCCAGCACTATGGACAGCACGGATACGCAGTATTTT. Protein sequence: CASTMDSTDTQYF.

In this sample, this clone turned up once. The chain is built from TRBV4-2 and TRBJ1-1; D unclear. Germline V lookup: CDR1 LGHNA, CDR2 YNFKEQ. The germline V and J ends were trimmed by 1 base and 5 bases, with 14 bases remaining between them. CDR3 size: 15 residues. The CDR3 nucleotides read TGTGCCAGCAGCCAAGTTCTAGGCAGTTGGACTGAAGCTTTCTTT. Translation: CASSQVLGSWTEAFF.

The chain carries TRBV2 and TRBJ1-6, with D maybe TRBD1 (6 bases). With 6 bases removed from V and 8 bases from J, the gap between germline ends came to 14 bases. The CDR3 sequence is 14 residues long. CDR1 SNHLY and CDR2 FYNNEI come from the germline V gene. This CDR3 reads CASSTGTLYSPLHF. CDR3 DNA sequence: TGTGCCAGCAGCACCGGGACATTATATTCACCCCTCCACTTT.

This clone was seen just once. The chain joins TRBV28 to TRBJ1-5; 9 positions match TRBD1. Per the germline V gene, CDR1 is MDHEN and CDR2 is SYDVKM. The CDR3 consists of 15 residues. The V and J ends lost 5 bases and 7 bases, in that order; junction bases with no gene match: 9. CDR3 region: CASSTGGEVTQPQHF. The DNA for the CDR3 is TGTGCCAGCAGTACAGGGGGCGAAGTTACCCAGCCCCAGCATTTT. Full variable domain (remainder filled in from reference TRBV28 and TRBJ1-5): DVKVTQSSRYLVKRTGEKVFLECVQDMDHENMFWYRQDPGLGLRLIYFSYDVKMKEKGDIPEGYSVSREKKERFSLILESASTNQTSMYLCASSTGGEVTQPQHFGDGTRLSIL.

V is TRBV7-2 and J is TRBJ2-1; 11 bases are shared with TRBD1. The length of the CDR3 is 14 residues. The germline V gene encodes CDR1 SGHTA and CDR2 FQGNSA. V was clipped by 8 bases and J by 8 bases; unmatched bases: 8. The CDR3 DNA follows: TGTGCCAGCTCCCGGGACAGGGGGAGGGATGAGCAGTTCTTC. Its translation: CASSRDRGRDEQFF.

This chain links TRBV24-1 with TRBJ2-5; D is perhaps TRBD2 (5 bases). The CDR3 extends over 16 amino acids. Germline V gene sequence: CDR1 KGHDR, CDR2 SFDVKD. Trimming took 0 bases from V and 5 from J, leaving 15 bases between them. The CDR3 loop reads CATSDLRFEGGETQYF. The CDR3 coding sequence is TGTGCCACCAGTGATTTGCGTTTCGAGGGTGGCGAGACCCAGTACTTC.

The gene calls are TRBV5-1 and TRBJ2-7; 9 bases agree with TRBD1. The junction had 18 bases not matched to a gene; V was cut back by 3 bases and J by 2 bases. This CDR3 has 19 residues. Germline CDR1 is SGHRS and CDR2 is YFSETQ. CDR3 bases: TGCGCCAGCAGCTCTAACAGGGGGCCCCCTCCCAATCCCCCCTACGAGCAGTACTTC. Residues: CASSSNRGPPPNPPYEQYF. Full variable domain (remainder filled in from reference TRBV5-1 and TRBJ2-7): KAGVTQTPRYLIKTRGQQVTLSCSPISGHRSVSWYQQTPGQGLQFLFEYFSETQRNKGNFPGRFSGRQFSNSRSEMNVSTLELGDSALYLCASSSNRGPPPNPPYEQYFGPGTRLTVT.

This chain joins TRBV7-3 and TRBJ2-5, with a possible D match to TRBD1 (5 bases). Germline V CDR1 and CDR2: SGHTA, FQGTGA. CDR3 length equals 15 residues. Trimming pared 1 base from V and 2 bases from J, leaving 11 bases between. CDR3 nucleotide sequence: TGTGCCAGCAGCTTAAGGCAGGGCAGGCAAGAGACCCAGTACTTC. Translated, it gives CASSLRQGRQETQYF.

The rearrangement links TRBV18 to TRBJ2-5; possibly TRBD1 for D (7 bases). V was pared by 6 bases and J by 1 base, with 15 bases between. The V gene's germline CDR1 is KGHSH and CDR2 LQKENI. The CDR3 is made up of 15 amino acids. CDR3 sequence reads: CASSPQGGFQETQYF. Here the CDR3 DNA reads TGTGCCAGCTCGCCCCAGGGGGGCTTCCAAGAGACCCAGTACTTC.

The genes are TRBV12-3 or TRBV12-4 and TRBJ1-2; D not resolved. CDR3 length equals 12 residues. Between the trimmed V and J ends, which lost 8 bases and 4 bases, there was a span of 11 bases. CDR3 region: CASAVGIYGYTF. The CDR3 DNA reads as TGTGCCAGCGCCGTCGGGATCTATGGCTACACCTTC.